The next 27 T cell receptor beta chains were all read from a single sample in a study of T cells in Graves' hyperthyroidism and ophthalmopathy. Authors of the study amplified TCR beta CDR3 regions from RNA transcripts. An initial round of RT-PCR targeting the TCR CDR3 relied on the HTBI primer set. MiXCR, run by TCRdb on the multiplex PCR reads, gives a single entry per CDR3 protein. Counted here are about half a million distinct CDR3 sequences, roughly 20% occurring once; the ten biggest clones make up 26%. The sample comprised blood. The receptors come from a man between 18 and 29 years old with Graves' hyperthyroidism.

The rearrangement uses TRBV30 and TRBJ2-1; 7 bases map to TRBD2. CDR1 and CDR2 from the germline V gene are GTSNPN and SVGIG (reference sequence). Germline trimming cut 0 bases from V and 5 bases from J; bases unmatched to any gene: 1. This CDR3 has 13 amino acids. The CDR3 sequence: CAWSVGGDNEQFF. The DNA of the CDR3 is TGTGCCTGGAGTGTTGGGGGGGACAATGAGCAGTTCTTC.

This clonotype was observed at least ten times. This chain connects TRBV28 to TRBJ1-1; D ambiguous. The CDR3 runs 16 residues. V was trimmed by 5 bases and J by 2 bases, leaving 18 bases between them. The germline V gene has CDR1 MDHEN and CDR2 SYDVKM. The CDR3 nucleotides read TGTGCCAGCAGTCCCCTCGGCGGGTACTTAAACACTGAAGCTTTCTTT. Residues: CASSPLGGYLNTEAFF.

The chain carries TRBV5-5 and TRBJ1-3, with D possibly TRBD1 on 5 matching bases. The CDR3 length is 14 residues. Trimming removed 7 bases from V and 3 bases from J, with 14 bases in between. CDR1 SGHKS and CDR2 YYEKEE come from the germline V gene (reference sequence). The CDR3, as DNA: TGTGCCAGCGGTTTCCAGGGAATTGGAAACACCATATATTTT. Its protein is CASGFQGIGNTIYF.

Points on this clonotype: A single base separates this from a much larger clone, so it may be a read error. The gene calls are TRBV20-1 and TRBJ2-5; D perhaps matches TRBD2 (5 bases). V gave up 7 bases and J gave up 8 bases, with 17 bases separating them. The CDR3 runs to 12 residues. Germline loops: CDR1 DFQATT, CDR2 SNEGSKA (reference sequence). The CDR3 is CSVSLAGDTQYF. CDR3 coding DNA: TGCAGTGTCTCCCTAGCCGGGGATACCCAGTACTTC.

V is TRBV18 and J is TRBJ1-1; perhaps TRBD1 as D (5 bases). The length of the CDR3 is 14 residues. Germline V gene lookup returns CDR1 KGHSH and CDR2 LQKENI. V lost 6 bases and J 12 bases, leaving 23 bases between the germline ends. The CDR3 bases are TGTGCCAGCTCGCCCTTGGGGGAGAGGACATCATCTTTCTTT. Amino acid sequence: CASSPLGERTSSFF.

This clonotype showed up many times. In DNA, the CDR3 is TGTGCCAGCAGCTCGGATTCGAACACTGAAGCTTTCTTT. Translation gives CASSSDSNTEAFF. The chain combines TRBV5-5 with TRBJ1-1; D is ambiguous. The CDR3 loop spans 13 amino acids. Trimming cost V 3 bases and J 1 base, with 7 bases left between them. Germline V gene lookup returns CDR1 SGHKS and CDR2 YYEKEE (reference sequence).

This clonotype was seen many times. The CDR3: CAWSELQNTEAFF. The CDR3 nucleotides are TGTGCCTGGAGTGAATTACAGAACACTGAAGCTTTCTTT. The V gene is TRBV30, the J gene TRBJ1-1; D remains ambiguous. V was clipped by 1 base and J by 1 base, with 7 bases between them. This CDR3 region has 13 residues. The germline CDR1 and CDR2 sequences are GTSNPN and SVGIG (reference sequence).

The sample holds many counts of this clonotype. The chain joins TRBV11-2 to TRBJ2-5; the D gene could be TRBD1 or TRBD2 (5 bases each). V shed 8 bases and J shed 4 bases, with 8 bases lying between them. The length of the CDR3 is 11 residues. Germline CDR1 reads SGHAT; CDR2 reads FQNNGV. DNA of the CDR3: TGTGCCAGCGGGGACGGAGAGACCCAGTACTTC. It specifies CASGDGETQYF.

This clonotype was detected ten times or more. The chain combines TRBV28 with TRBJ1-1, with D uncertain. Germline-derived CDR1 and CDR2 are MDHEN and SYDVKM. The V end lost 8 bases, the J end lost 4 bases, and 17 bases lay between the germline ends. This CDR3 comprises 14 residues. Written as DNA, the CDR3 is TGTGCCAGCGGGTCGGGGTCGTTGGGCACTGAAGCTTTCTTT. Its protein product is CASGSGSLGTEAFF.

In this sample, this clonotype turned up many times. The chain recombines TRBV19 with TRBJ1-5; D gene uncertain. Trimming removed 1 base at V and 2 bases at J, with 12 bases between. From germline, CDR1 is LNHDA and CDR2 SQIVND (reference sequence). The CDR3 is made up of 16 amino acids. CDR3 region: CASSIVGPGGNQPQHF. The CDR3 DNA follows: TGTGCCAGTAGTATAGTAGGGCCCGGAGGCAATCAGCCCCAGCATTTT.

The chain carries TRBV29-1 and TRBJ2-5, with TRBD2 identical over 10 bases. The CDR3 consists of 13 residues. The junction had 5 bases not matched to a gene; V was cut back by 5 bases and J by 5 bases. CDR1 SQVTM and CDR2 ANQGSEA come from the germline V gene. The CDR3 DNA reads as TGCAGCGTTAGGCTAGCGGGAGCGGAGACCCAGTACTTC. Translating it yields CSVRLAGAETQYF.

This clonotype appeared many times. V gene TRBV27 combines with J gene TRBJ2-7; possibly TRBD1 for D (5 bases). There are 13 residues in the CDR3. V was clipped by 2 bases and J by 2 bases, with 7 bases between them. Per germline, CDR1 MNHEY and CDR2 SMNVEV (reference sequence). The CDR3 sequence is CASSLGATYEQYF. Written as DNA, the CDR3 is TGTGCCAGCAGTTTAGGGGCCACCTACGAGCAGTACTTC.

Ten or more counts support this clonotype. CDR3: CASSLVRGNTIYF. CDR3 in DNA: TGTGCCAGCAGCTTAGTTCGTGGAAACACCATATATTTT. This chain connects TRBV11-3 to TRBJ1-3; no reliable D call. The CDR3 runs 13 residues. The V gene's germline CDR1 is SGHNT and CDR2 YENEEA. V lost 1 base, J lost 3 bases, and 4 bases lay in between.

This clonotype has a count of ten or more. J is TRBJ1-1 and V is TRBV13; D is ambiguous. The CDR3 covers 15 residues. CDR1 is PRHDT and CDR2 is FYEKMQ in the germline V gene (reference sequence). Trimming removed 0 bases from V and 1 base from J, with 9 bases in between. The CDR3, as DNA: TGTGCCAGCAGCTTAGGCCTAGACGGGAACACTGAAGCTTTCTTT. As protein: CASSLGLDGNTEAFF.

On this clonotype itself: A much more abundant neighbour one base away suggests this may be a read error. Lacking the conserved final phenylalanine or tryptophan, this CDR3 likely reflects a read error. The chain has TRBV11-3 and TRBJ2-7; no firm D call. From germline, CDR1 is SGHNT and CDR2 YENEEA. With 8 bases removed from V and 3 bases from J, the gap between germline ends came to 8 bases. The CDR3 covers 11 residues. CDR3 DNA sequence: TGTGCCAGCGGACGGAGCTACGAGCAGTACTTA. Its translation is CASGRSYEQYL.

This clonotype showed up many times. This chain links TRBV24-1 with TRBJ2-2; no firm D call. There are 15 residues in the CDR3. Per the germline V gene, CDR1 is KGHDR and CDR2 is SFDVKD. The germline V and J ends were trimmed by 1 base and 2 bases, with 7 bases remaining between them. CDR3 in amino acids: CATSDLTRNTGELFF. The CDR3 nucleotides are TGTGCCACCAGTGATTTAACACGAAACACCGGGGAGCTGTTTTTT.

This clonotype came up many times. The chain carries TRBV9 and TRBJ2-7, with a weak D call TRBD1 (6 bases). CDR3 size: 15 residues. Germline V CDR1 and CDR2: SGDLS, YYNGEE. The germline V and J ends were trimmed by 0 bases and 0 bases, with 10 bases remaining between them. CDR3 coding DNA: TGTGCCAGCAGCGTAGGATTGGACAGCTCCTACGAGCAGTACTTC. Residues: CASSVGLDSSYEQYF.

This clonotype was seen repeatedly, ten times or more. This chain connects TRBV7-2 to TRBJ1-2; D is unclear. The V end was cut by 4 bases, the J end by 4 bases, with 13 bases between. This CDR3 contains 14 residues. In germline, CDR1 is SGHTA, CDR2 FQGNSA. Here the CDR3 DNA reads TGTGCCAGCAGCTCCCCGGGGAGGGCCTATGGCTACACCTTC. Translated: CASSSPGRAYGYTF.

This clonotype was detected many times. The chain recombines TRBV12-3 or TRBV12-4 with TRBJ2-7; D is perhaps TRBD1 or TRBD2 (5 bases each). V was trimmed by 4 bases and J by 4 bases, leaving 11 bases between them. This CDR3 region has 13 residues. The chain's CDR3 is CASSWGNEYEQYF. CDR3 nucleotide sequence: TGTGCCAGCAGTTGGGGGAACGAATACGAGCAGTACTTC.

A few counts support this clonotype. This rearrangement joins TRBV5-1 to TRBJ1-2; tentatively, D is TRBD1 (5 bases). The CDR3 is made up of 14 amino acids. Germline values: CDR1 SGHRS, CDR2 YFSETQ. The V and J ends lost 0 bases and 4 bases respectively, with 10 bases between them. The CDR3 spells CASSLEPGSYGYTF. CDR3 coding DNA: TGCGCCAGCAGCTTGGAGCCAGGGAGCTATGGCTACACCTTC.

The table lists this clonotype with many counts. The chain employs TRBV5-1 and TRBJ2-2; no definite D call. V shed 0 bases and J shed 4 bases, with 7 bases lying between them. Germline V lookup: CDR1 SGHRS, CDR2 YFSETQ. This CDR3 comprises 14 residues. The CDR3 is CASSLEGSTGELFF. DNA for the CDR3: TGCGCCAGCAGCTTGGAGGGATCCACCGGGGAGCTGTTTTTT.

Only a few counts were recorded for this clonotype. This chain connects TRBV5-4 to TRBJ1-2; D gene ambiguous. V was pared by 5 bases and J by 6 bases, with 17 bases between. The CDR3 consists of 14 residues. Per the germline V gene, CDR1 is SGHNT and CDR2 is YYREEE (reference sequence). DNA for the CDR3: TGTGCCAGCAGTTTCCTAGGGTCGGGCGATGGCTACACCTTC. Translation: CASSFLGSGDGYTF.

A note on this clonotype: This could be a read error, since a much larger clone is one nucleotide away. The gene calls are TRBV12-3 or TRBV12-4 and TRBJ2-5; 8 bases map to TRBD1. V lost 6 bases, J lost 5 bases, and 11 bases stayed unmatched. The CDR3 loop spans 15 amino acids. CDR3 sequence (DNA): TGTGCCAGCAGGTTGGACAGGGATGAGTGGGAGACCCAGTACTTC. This sequence encodes CASRLDRDEWETQYF.

The chain recombines TRBV20-1 with TRBJ1-2, with 7 nucleotides matching TRBD1. The CDR3 covers 14 residues. Germline CDR1 is DFQATT and CDR2 is SNEGSKA (reference sequence). V lost 5 bases, J lost 4 bases, and 10 bases stayed unmatched. The CDR3 nucleotides are TGCAGTGCTTCCGACAGGGTCGTACTCTATGGCTACACCTTC. Protein sequence: CSASDRVVLYGYTF.

The sample holds many counts of this clonotype. The DNA of the CDR3 is TGCAGTGCTTTGGGAGCTAACTATGGCTACACCTTC. Residues: CSALGANYGYTF. V is TRBV20-1 and J is TRBJ1-2; D gene uncertain. Trimming removed 5 bases from V and 0 bases from J, with 7 bases in between. The CDR3 contains 12 residues. The germline V gene encodes CDR1 DFQATT and CDR2 SNEGSKA (reference sequence).

This clonotype was seen many times. CDR3 coding DNA: TGTGCCAGCAGTTTAAGGGGGACAGGGGCATGGGGACCCTACGAGCAGTACTTC. It is translated as CASSLRGTGAWGPYEQYF. This chain uses TRBV27 with TRBJ2-7; 10 bases fit TRBD1. The CDR3 runs 18 residues. J gave up 2 bases and V 2 bases, and 12 bases lay outside the gene matches. Germline V lookup: CDR1 MNHEY, CDR2 SMNVEV (reference sequence).

In its sample, this clonotype was seen a few times. The chain couples TRBV5-5 to TRBJ2-2; 10 positions agree with TRBD2. J lost 7 bases, V lost 1 base, and 7 bases had no gene match. The CDR3 is 16 amino acids. Per the germline V gene, CDR1 is SGHKS and CDR2 is YYEKEE (reference sequence). CDR3 DNA sequence: TGTGCCAGCAGCTTGTCAGCGGGGGGGCATGTCGGGGAGCTGTTTTTT. Protein product: CASSLSAGGHVGELFF.